This T cell receptor beta chain was identified in a study of T cell responses to AZD1222 COVID-19 vaccine. Study-level information: Second-dose recipients at about 4 or about 12 weeks were treated as one pooled group. Study-wide findings and caveats: The peak T cell response came first, and repertoires were sampled only after it. White British people made up most donors, females outnumbered males, and clonal diversity was possibly underestimated.

To note about this clone: What it recognizes is unknown.

The junction had 5 bases not matched to a gene; V was cut back by 0 bases and J by 7 bases. Germline V gene lookup returns CDR1 LGHNA and CDR2 YSLEER. This CDR3 comprises 15 residues. Sequencing was performed with immunoSEQ multiplex PCR; in TCRdb, only in-frame clones are kept and a portion is missing. The data contain some 120,000 clones, approximately 86% of them singletons. The source material was peripheral blood, sampled on day 0 of AZD1222 vaccination. The chain combines TRBV4-3 with TRBJ1-2; the match to TRBD1 covers 10 bases. The TCR originated in an adult in good health. The CDR3: CASSQESGTGVGYTF. For the CDR3, the DNA is TGCGCCAGCAGCCAAGAATCCGGGACAGGGGTTGGCTACACCTTC.